This record looks at one TCR beta chain sequence and its context. Its target is unknown. The CDR3 has 11 amino acids. CDR1 DFQATT and CDR2 SNEGSKA come from the germline V gene (reference sequence). Between the trimmed V and J ends, which lost 6 bases and 16 bases, there was a span of 18 bases. Using immunoSEQ multiplex PCR, the repertoire was profiled, and TCRdb retains in-frame clones only, with some absent. Of roughly 70,000 clones listed, approximately 90% are singletons. This record comes from a study of OX40 agonist ivuxolimab in advanced cancers. Overall study findings and caveats: No antigen was identified for the clonally expanded peripheral T cells.

Sequences were derived from CD4+ or CD8+ T cells sorted from blood, sampled in a trial of the OX40 agonist ivuxolimab. The TCR originated in an adult with an advanced solid tumor such as melanoma, head and neck, liver or kidney cancer. The J gene is TRBJ1-4, the V gene TRBV20-1; maybe TRBD1 (6 bases). This chain's CDR3 is CSAQRGGPGFF. CDR3 nucleotide sequence: TGCAGTGCCCAAAGGGGGGGGCCTGGGTTTTTT.